Listed below are T cell receptor beta chains from one sample, sequenced in a study of a mutant IDH1 vaccine in newly diagnosed glioma. The protocol was immunoSEQ multiplex PCR, while the TCRdb copy is restricted to in-frame clones and leaves out a portion. In the table there are tens of thousands of clones, roughly 89% of which are singletons. Their cognate antigens are unknown. Sequences were derived from PBMCs, sampled from a glioma patient whose treatment included an IDH1 peptide vaccine. These receptors were collected from a woman aged 45-65 years with glioma. Each CDR3 is given with its conserved first and last residue. D genes are given only for firm matches. Clone size is not always given. Where it is, it says once, few, many or a class for expanded clones.

d_call	j_call	clone_size	v_call	cdr3_aa	cdr3_nt
-	TRBJ1-2	-	TRBV5-1	CASSLAAASRGYTF	TGCGCCAGCAGCTTGGCCGCGGCTTCTCGGGGCTACACCTTC
-	TRBJ2-6	-	TRBV5-1	CASMTSSGANVLTF	TGCGCCAGCATGACGAGCTCTGGGGCCAACGTCCTGACTTTC
TRBD2	TRBJ2-3	once	TRBV2	CASGRTSGHRGTQYF	TGTGCCAGCGGCCGGACTAGCGGCCACAGAGGTACGCAGTATTTT
TRBD1	TRBJ1-4	-	TRBV7-8	CASSLDFRGPYEKLFF	TGTGCCAGCAGCTTAGATTTCAGGGGGCCTTACGAAAAACTGTTTTTT
-	TRBJ2-3	-	TRBV29-1	CSARGPNTQYF	TGCAGCGCACGCGGGCCAAATACGCAGTATTTT
TRBD2	TRBJ2-3	-	TRBV18	CASSPQTSGSHTQYF	TGTGCCAGCTCACCACAAACTAGCGGGAGCCATACGCAGTATTTT
-	TRBJ2-2	-	TRBV6-5	CASSYSIYGGELFF	TGTGCCAGCAGTTACTCGATTTATGGCGGGGAGCTGTTTTTT
TRBD1	TRBJ1-1	few	TRBV10-1	CASSDQGATTFF	TGCGCCAGCAGTGACCAGGGGGCTACGACTTTCTTT
TRBD2	TRBJ2-1	-	TRBV28	CASSSPTGLAGYNEQFF	TGTGCCAGCAGTTCCCCAACCGGACTAGCGGGGTACAATGAGCAGTTCTTC
-	TRBJ1-1	few	TRBV5-1	CASSLAGAGTEAFF	TGCGCCAGCAGCTTAGCAGGGGCGGGCACTGAAGCTTTCTTT
-	TRBJ1-3	-	TRBV27	CASSLTAETISGNTIYF	TGTGCCAGCAGCCTCACTGCAGAGACAATCTCTGGAAACACCATATATTTT
-	TRBJ2-1	-	TRBV27	CASGQGGSYNEQFF	TGTGCCAGTGGACAGGGAGGGTCCTACAATGAGCAGTTCTTC
TRBD1	TRBJ2-1	-	TRBV7-2	CASSPQGQGNNEQFF	TGTGCCAGCAGCCCCCAGGGACAGGGGAACAATGAGCAGTTCTTC
-	TRBJ1-3	-	TRBV28	CASSFVGSPGNTIYF	TGTGCCAGCAGTTTCGTCGGGAGTCCAGGAAACACCATATATTTT
-	TRBJ2-1	-	TRBV19	CASSLINTGSEQFF	TGTGCCAGTAGTTTAATTAACACGGGGAGTGAGCAGTTCTTC
TRBD2	TRBJ2-1	-	TRBV25-1	CASSPPRGETGGNEQFF	TGTGCCAGCAGTCCCCCCCGGGGGGAGACGGGGGGAAATGAGCAGTTCTTC
-	TRBJ2-7	once	TRBV6-5	CASSYSEGGSYEQYF	TGTGCCAGCAGTTACTCGGAGGGCGGCTCCTACGAGCAGTACTTC
TRBD2	TRBJ2-5	-	TRBV29-1	CSVEKGSGRTQETQYF	TGCAGCGTTGAAAAAGGTAGCGGGAGGACTCAAGAGACCCAGTACTTC
-	TRBJ2-1	-	TRBV5-1	CASSYPGLGNEQFF	TGCGCCAGCAGCTATCCGGGCCTTGGCAATGAGCAGTTCTTC
TRBD1	TRBJ1-6	-	TRBV5-4	CASSSRQGVQNSPLHF	TGTGCCAGCAGCTCTAGACAGGGTGTGCAGAATTCACCCCTCCACTTT
-	TRBJ2-5	-	TRBV28	CASSSPRETQYF	TGTGCCAGCAGTTCCCCCCGCGAGACCCAGTACTTC
TRBD1	TRBJ2-2	once	TRBV6-1	CASISDRDTGELFF	TGTGCCAGCATCTCGGACAGGGACACCGGGGAGCTGTTTTTT
TRBD2	TRBJ2-5	-	TRBV19	CASSTLAGVETQYF	TGTGCCAGTAGTACCTTAGCGGGAGTGGAGACCCAGTACTTC
TRBD2	TRBJ2-7	-	TRBV6-1	CASSEIAGAYEQYF	TGTGCCAGCAGTGAAATAGCGGGGGCCTACGAGCAGTACTTC
-	TRBJ1-4	-	TRBV6-6	CASSYREGEKLFF	TGTGCCAGCAGTTACCGGGAGGGTGAAAAACTGTTTTTT
-	TRBJ1-1	-	TRBV10-1	CASRETGNTEAFF	TGCGCCAGCAGGGAGACAGGGAACACTGAAGCTTTCTTT
-	TRBJ2-1	once	TRBV13	CASSFGTAYNEQFF	TGTGCCAGCAGCTTCGGGACTGCCTACAATGAGCAGTTCTTC
-	TRBJ1-5	few	TRBV4-2	CASSQGASSNQPQHF	TGTGCCAGCAGCCAAGGAGCATCTAGCAATCAGCCCCAGCATTTT
-	TRBJ1-1	few	TRBV19	CASGRRSTEAFF	TGTGCCAGTGGCCGACGTAGCACTGAAGCTTTCTTT
-	TRBJ1-3	-	TRBV7-9	CASSLAMINSGNTIYF	TGTGCCAGCAGCTTAGCTATGATTAACTCTGGAAACACCATATATTTT
TRBD2	TRBJ2-7	-	TRBV9	CASSVGGALAAEQYF	TGTGCCAGCAGCGTAGGAGGGGCGCTAGCGGCCGAGCAGTACTTC
-	TRBJ2-1	-	TRBV5-1	CASSLPGGGHNEQFF	TGCGCCAGCAGCTTGCCGGGAGGGGGCCACAATGAGCAGTTCTTC
-	TRBJ2-5	-	TRBV6-5	CASSYVRGAETQYF	TGTGCCAGCAGTTACGTCCGGGGGGCTGAGACCCAGTACTTC
-	TRBJ1-2	-	TRBV6-5	CASSGSREADYGYTF	TGTGCCAGCAGTGGAAGCAGGGAGGCGGACTATGGCTACACCTTC
TRBD1	TRBJ1-2	-	TRBV30	CAWSVRLTGGYNGYTF	TGTGCCTGGAGTGTAAGATTGACAGGGGGTTACAATGGCTACACCTTC
TRBD1	TRBJ2-7	-	TRBV11-2	CASSLGTGTYEQYF	TGTGCCAGCAGCTTAGGGACAGGGACCTACGAGCAGTACTTC
-	TRBJ2-7	-	TRBV7-9	CASSSNRGRLAGEQYF	TGTGCCAGCAGCTCCAACAGGGGGCGGCTAGCGGGGGAGCAGTACTTC
TRBD2	TRBJ2-7	-	TRBV6-5	CASSRTSGKSYEQYF	TGTGCCAGCAGTCGGACTAGCGGCAAATCCTACGAGCAGTACTTC
-	TRBJ2-7	-	TRBV29-1	CSVEDPPPYEQYF	TGCAGCGTTGAAGATCCTCCCCCCTACGAGCAGTACTTC
-	TRBJ2-5	once	TRBV20-1	CSAASPEAQYF	TGCAGTGCTGCCTCCCCTGAGGCCCAGTACTTC
-	TRBJ2-7	-	TRBV2	CASDPGHLSSYEQYF	TGTGCCAGCGACCCGGGACACCTAAGTTCCTACGAGCAGTACTTC
-	TRBJ1-2	-	TRBV27	CASSFGRDYGYTF	TGTGCCAGCAGTTTCGGAAGGGATTATGGCTACACCTTC
-	TRBJ1-1	-	TRBV11-2	CASSLVEGNTEAFF	TGTGCCAGCAGCTTAGTGGAGGGGAACACTGAAGCTTTCTTT
-	TRBJ1-5	-	TRBV6-1	CATREGGAGQPQHF	TGTGCCACCAGAGAGGGGGGGGCTGGACAGCCCCAGCATTTT
-	TRBJ1-2	-	TRBV5-6	CASTSGLLNYGYTF	TGTGCCAGCACATCGGGACTCCTTAACTATGGCTACACCTTC
-	TRBJ1-2	-	TRBV19	CASRRDLYGYTF	TGTGCCAGTAGGAGGGACCTCTATGGCTACACCTTC